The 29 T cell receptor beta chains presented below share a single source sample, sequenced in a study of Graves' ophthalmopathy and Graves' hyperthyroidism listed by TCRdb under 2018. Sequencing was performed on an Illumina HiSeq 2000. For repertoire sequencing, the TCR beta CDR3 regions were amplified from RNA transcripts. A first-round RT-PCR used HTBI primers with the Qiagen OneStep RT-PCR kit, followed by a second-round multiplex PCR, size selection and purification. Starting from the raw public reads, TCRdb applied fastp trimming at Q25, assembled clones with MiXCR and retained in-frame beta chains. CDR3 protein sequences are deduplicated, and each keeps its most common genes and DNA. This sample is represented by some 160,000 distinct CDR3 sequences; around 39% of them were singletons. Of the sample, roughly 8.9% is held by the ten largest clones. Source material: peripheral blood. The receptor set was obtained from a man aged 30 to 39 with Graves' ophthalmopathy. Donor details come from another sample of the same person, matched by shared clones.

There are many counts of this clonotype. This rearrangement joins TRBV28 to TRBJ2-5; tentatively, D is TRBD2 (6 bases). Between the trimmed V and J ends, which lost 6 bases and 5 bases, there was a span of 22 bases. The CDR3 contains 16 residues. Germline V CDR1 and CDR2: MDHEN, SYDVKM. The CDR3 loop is CASSPSHGGTLETQYF. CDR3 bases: TGTGCCAGCAGCCCAAGCCACGGGGGTACTTTGGAGACCCAGTACTTC.

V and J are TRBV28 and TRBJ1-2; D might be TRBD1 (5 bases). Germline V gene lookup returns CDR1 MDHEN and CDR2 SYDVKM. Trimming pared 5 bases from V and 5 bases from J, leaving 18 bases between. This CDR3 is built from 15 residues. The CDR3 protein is CASSVYRAEGYGYTF. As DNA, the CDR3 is TGTGCCAGCAGTGTCTATCGGGCTGAGGGGTATGGCTACACCTTC.

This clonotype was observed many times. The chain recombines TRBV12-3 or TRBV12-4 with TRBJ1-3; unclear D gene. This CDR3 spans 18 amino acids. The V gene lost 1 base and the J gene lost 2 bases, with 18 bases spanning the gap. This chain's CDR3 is CASSLVATSSPPGNTIYF. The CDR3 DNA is TGTGCCAGCAGTTTAGTGGCGACCTCCTCGCCGCCTGGAAACACCATATATTTT.

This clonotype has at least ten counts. This CDR3 reads CSARGLSFGTQGLVGGEQYF. The CDR3 bases are TGCAGTGCTAGAGGGCTGAGTTTCGGGACCCAAGGATTAGTGGGCGGTGAGCAGTACTTC. This chain links TRBV20-1 with TRBJ2-7; D is possibly TRBD1 or TRBD2 (5 bases each). V lost 1 base and J lost 7, with 35 bases in between. The germline CDR1 and CDR2 sequences are DFQATT and SNEGSKA (reference sequence). The CDR3 sequence is 20 residues long.

The CDR3, as DNA: TGTGCCAGTAGAAACACTGAAGCTTTCTTT. Its protein is CASRNTEAFF. The chain employs TRBV19 and TRBJ1-1; D unresolved. CDR3 size: 10 residues. In germline, CDR1 is LNHDA, CDR2 SQIVND (reference sequence). Between the trimmed V and J ends, which lost 6 bases and 2 bases, there was a span of 1 base.

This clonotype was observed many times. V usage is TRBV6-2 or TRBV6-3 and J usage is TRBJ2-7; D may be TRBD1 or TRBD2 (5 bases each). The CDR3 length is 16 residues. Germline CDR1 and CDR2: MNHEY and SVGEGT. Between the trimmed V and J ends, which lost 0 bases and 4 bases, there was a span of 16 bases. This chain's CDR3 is CASSYSRGVVPYEQYF. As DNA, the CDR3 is TGTGCCAGCAGTTACTCGAGAGGGGTGGTTCCATACGAGCAGTACTTC.

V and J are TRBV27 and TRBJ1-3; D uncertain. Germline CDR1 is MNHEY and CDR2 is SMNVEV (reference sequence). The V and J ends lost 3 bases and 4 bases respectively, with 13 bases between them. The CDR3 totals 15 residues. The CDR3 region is CASSLRGWGGNTIYF. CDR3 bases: TGTGCCAGCAGTTTGCGGGGTTGGGGAGGAAACACCATATATTTT.

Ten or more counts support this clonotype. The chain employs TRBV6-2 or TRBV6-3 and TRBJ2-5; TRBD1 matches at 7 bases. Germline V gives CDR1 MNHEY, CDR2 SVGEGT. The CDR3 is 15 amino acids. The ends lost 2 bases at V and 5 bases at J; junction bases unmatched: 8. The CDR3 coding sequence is TGTGCCAGCAGTTACGCTGACAGGGTTCGGGAGACCCAGTACTTC. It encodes CASSYADRVRETQYF.

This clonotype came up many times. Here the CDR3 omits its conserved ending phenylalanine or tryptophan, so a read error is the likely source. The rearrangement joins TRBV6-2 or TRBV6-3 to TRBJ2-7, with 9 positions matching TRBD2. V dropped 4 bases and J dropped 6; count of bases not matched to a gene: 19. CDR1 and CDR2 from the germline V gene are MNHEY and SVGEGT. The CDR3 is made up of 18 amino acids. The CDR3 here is CASSSLRFSGRLTGEQYL. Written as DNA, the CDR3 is TGTGCCAGCAGTTCGCTTCGATTTAGCGGGAGACTTACTGGCGAGCAGTACCTC.

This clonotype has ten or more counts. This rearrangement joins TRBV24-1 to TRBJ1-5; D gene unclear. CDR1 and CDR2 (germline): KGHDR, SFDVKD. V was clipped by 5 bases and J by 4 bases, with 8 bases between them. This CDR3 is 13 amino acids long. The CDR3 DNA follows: TGTGCCACCAGTGGGGGTTGGAATCAGCCCCAGCATTTT. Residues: CATSGGWNQPQHF.

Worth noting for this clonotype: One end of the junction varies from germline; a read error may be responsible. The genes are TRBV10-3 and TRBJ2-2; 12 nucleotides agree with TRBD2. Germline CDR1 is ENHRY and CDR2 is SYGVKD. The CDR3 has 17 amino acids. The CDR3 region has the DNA TGTGCCACCAGTGATTTAAAGGGACTAGCGGGCACCGGGGAGCTGTTTTTT. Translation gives CATSDLKGLAGTGELFF.

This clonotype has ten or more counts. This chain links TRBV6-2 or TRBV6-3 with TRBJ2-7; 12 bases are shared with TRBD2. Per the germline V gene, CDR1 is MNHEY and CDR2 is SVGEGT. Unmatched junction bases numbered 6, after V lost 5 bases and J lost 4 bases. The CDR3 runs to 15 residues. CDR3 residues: CASSTTSGSAYEQYF. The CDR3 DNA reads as TGTGCCAGCAGTACGACTAGCGGGAGTGCGTACGAGCAGTACTTC.

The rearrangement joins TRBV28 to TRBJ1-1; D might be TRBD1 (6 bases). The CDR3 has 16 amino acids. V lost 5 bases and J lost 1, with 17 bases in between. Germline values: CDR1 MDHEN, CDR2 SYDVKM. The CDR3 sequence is CASSTGRDYPNTEAFF. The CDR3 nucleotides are TGTGCCAGCAGTACAGGGAGGGATTACCCGAACACTGAAGCTTTCTTT.

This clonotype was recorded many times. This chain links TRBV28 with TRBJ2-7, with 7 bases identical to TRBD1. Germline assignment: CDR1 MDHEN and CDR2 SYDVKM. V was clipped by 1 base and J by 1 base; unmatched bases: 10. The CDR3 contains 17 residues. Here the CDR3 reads CASSLYGWDRTSYEQYF. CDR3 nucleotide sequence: TGTGCCAGCAGTTTATACGGCTGGGACAGAACATCCTACGAGCAGTACTTC.

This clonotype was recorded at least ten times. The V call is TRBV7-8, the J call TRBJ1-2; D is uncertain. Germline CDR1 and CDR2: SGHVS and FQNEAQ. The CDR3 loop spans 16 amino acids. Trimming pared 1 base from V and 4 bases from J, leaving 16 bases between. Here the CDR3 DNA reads TGTGCCAGCAGCTTAGTTGTGAGTGCCCTGGGCTATGGCTACACCTTC. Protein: CASSLVVSALGYGYTF.

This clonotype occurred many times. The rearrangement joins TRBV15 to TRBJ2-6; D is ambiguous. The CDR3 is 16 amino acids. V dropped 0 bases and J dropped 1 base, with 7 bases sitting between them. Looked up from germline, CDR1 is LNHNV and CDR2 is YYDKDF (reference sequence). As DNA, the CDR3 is TGTGCCACCAGCAGAGATTTAGAGTCTGGGGCCAACGTCCTGACTTTC. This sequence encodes CATSRDLESGANVLTF. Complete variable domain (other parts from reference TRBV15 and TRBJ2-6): DAMVIQNPRYQVTQFGKPVTLSCSQTLNHNVMYWYQQKSSQAPKLLFHYYDKDFNNEADTPDNFQSRRPNTSFCFLDIRSPGLGDTAMYLCATSRDLESGANVLTFGAGSRLTVL.

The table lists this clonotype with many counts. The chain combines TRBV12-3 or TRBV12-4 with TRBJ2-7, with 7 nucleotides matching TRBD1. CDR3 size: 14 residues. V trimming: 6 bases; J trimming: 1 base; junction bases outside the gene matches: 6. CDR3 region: CASSRDSSSYEQYF. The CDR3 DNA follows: TGTGCCAGCAGCCGGGACAGTTCTTCCTACGAGCAGTACTTC.

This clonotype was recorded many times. CDR3 residues: CASSYRTGQDGYTF. The CDR3 DNA is TGTGCCAGCAGCTACAGGACAGGGCAAGATGGCTACACCTTC. This rearrangement joins TRBV11-3 to TRBJ1-2; 8 bases are shared with TRBD1. Trimming cost V 4 bases and J 6 bases; bases outside gene matches: 7. Per the germline V gene, CDR1 is SGHNT and CDR2 is YENEEA. This CDR3 spans 14 amino acids. The full variable domain, rest sourced from reference TRBV11-3 and TRBJ1-2, is EAGVVQSPRYKIIEKKQPVAFWCNPISGHNTLYWYLQNLGQGPELLIRYENEEAVDDSQLPKDRFSAERLKGVDSTLKIQPAELGDSAVYLCASSYRTGQDGYTFGSGTRLTVV.

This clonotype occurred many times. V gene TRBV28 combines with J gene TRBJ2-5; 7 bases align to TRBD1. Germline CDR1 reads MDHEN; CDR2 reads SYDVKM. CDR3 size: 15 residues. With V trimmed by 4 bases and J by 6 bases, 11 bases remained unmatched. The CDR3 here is CASSSVGKGAKTQYF. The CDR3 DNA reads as TGTGCCAGCAGTTCCGTTGGGAAGGGGGCAAAGACCCAGTACTTC.

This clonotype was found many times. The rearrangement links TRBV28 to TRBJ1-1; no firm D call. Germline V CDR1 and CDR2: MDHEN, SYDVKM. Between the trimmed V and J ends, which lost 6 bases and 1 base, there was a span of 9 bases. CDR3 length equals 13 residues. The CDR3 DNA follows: TGTGCCAGCAGGCCTGAGGCGAACACTGAAGCTTTCTTT. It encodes CASRPEANTEAFF.

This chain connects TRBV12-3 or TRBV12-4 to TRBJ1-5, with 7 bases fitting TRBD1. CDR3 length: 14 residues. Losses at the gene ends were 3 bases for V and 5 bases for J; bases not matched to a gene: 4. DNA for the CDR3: TGTGCCAGCAGTTTCGGACAGGTTGATCAGCCCCAGCATTTT. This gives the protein CASSFGQVDQPQHF.

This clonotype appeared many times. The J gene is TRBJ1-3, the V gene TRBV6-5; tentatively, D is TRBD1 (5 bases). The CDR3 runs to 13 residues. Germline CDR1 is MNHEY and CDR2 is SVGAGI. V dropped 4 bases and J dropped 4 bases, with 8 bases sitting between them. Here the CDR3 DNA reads TGTGCCAGCAGTTCTGGGGGAGGAAACACCATATATTTT. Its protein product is CASSSGGGNTIYF.

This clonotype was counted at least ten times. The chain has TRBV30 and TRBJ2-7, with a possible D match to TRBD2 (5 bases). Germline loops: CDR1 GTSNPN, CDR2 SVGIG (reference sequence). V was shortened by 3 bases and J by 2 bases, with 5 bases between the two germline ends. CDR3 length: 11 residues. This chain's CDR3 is CAWRGAYEQYF. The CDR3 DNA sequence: TGTGCCTGGAGGGGAGCCTACGAGCAGTACTTC.

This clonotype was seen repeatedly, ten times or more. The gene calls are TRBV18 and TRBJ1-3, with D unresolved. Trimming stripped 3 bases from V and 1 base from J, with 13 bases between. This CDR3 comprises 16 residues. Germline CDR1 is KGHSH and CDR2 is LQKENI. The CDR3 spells CASSPDRQMSGNTIYF. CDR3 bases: TGTGCCAGCTCACCGGATCGGCAGATGTCTGGAAACACCATATATTTT.

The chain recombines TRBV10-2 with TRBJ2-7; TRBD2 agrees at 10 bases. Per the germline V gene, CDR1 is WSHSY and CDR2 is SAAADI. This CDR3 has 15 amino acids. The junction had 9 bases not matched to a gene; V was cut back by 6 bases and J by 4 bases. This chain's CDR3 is CASRGGLAGVYEQYF. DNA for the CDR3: TGCGCCAGCAGGGGAGGGCTAGCGGGAGTTTACGAGCAGTACTTC.

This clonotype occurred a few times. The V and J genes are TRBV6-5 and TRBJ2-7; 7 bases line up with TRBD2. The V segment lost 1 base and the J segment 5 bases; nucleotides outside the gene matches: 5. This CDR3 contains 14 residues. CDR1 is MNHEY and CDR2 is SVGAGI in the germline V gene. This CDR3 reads CASSYLREKDEQYF. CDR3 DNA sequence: TGTGCCAGCAGTTACTTGCGGGAGAAGGACGAGCAGTACTTC.

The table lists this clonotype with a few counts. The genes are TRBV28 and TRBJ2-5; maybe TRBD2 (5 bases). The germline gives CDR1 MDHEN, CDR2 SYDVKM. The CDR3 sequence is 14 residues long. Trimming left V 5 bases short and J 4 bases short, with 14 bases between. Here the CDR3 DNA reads TGTGCCAGCAGTCTTCCTGGACGGGGAGAGACCCAGTACTTC. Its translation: CASSLPGRGETQYF. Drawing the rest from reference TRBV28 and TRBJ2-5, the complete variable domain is DVKVTQSSRYLVKRTGEKVFLECVQDMDHENMFWYRQDPGLGLRLIYFSYDVKMKEKGDIPEGYSVSREKKERFSLILESASTNQTSMYLCASSLPGRGETQYFGPGTRLLVL.

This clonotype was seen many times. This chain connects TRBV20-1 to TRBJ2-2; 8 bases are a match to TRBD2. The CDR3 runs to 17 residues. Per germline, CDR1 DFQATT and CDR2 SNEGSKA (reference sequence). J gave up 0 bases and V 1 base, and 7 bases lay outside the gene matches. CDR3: CSARALAENANTGELFF. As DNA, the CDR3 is TGCAGTGCTAGAGCACTAGCGGAGAACGCGAACACCGGGGAGCTGTTTTTT.

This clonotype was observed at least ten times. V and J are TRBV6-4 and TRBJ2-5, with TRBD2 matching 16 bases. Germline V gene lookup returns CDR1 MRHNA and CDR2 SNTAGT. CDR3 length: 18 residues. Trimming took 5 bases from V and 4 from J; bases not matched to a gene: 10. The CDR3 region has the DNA TGTGCCAGCAGTCTGGGGACTAGCGGGAGGGCCCTCGTAGAGACCCAGTACTTC. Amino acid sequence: CASSLGTSGRALVETQYF.